The 22 T cell receptor beta chains presented below share a single source sample, sequenced in a study of shared clonotypes between healthy human individuals. Profiled with immunoSEQ multiplex PCR; TCRdb holds only in-frame clones, not every one. The table includes roughly 1,500,000 clones, around 98% detected once. Sample: naive CD4+ T cells sorted from blood. Stated subset: CD45RA+ positively selected. All receptors come from a man aged 30-40 years in good health.

V gene TRBV19 combines with J gene TRBJ1-5; D ambiguous. Trimming took 4 bases from V and 0 from J, leaving 13 bases between them. Germline V gives CDR1 LNHDA, CDR2 SQIVND (reference sequence). This CDR3 comprises 16 residues. The CDR3 loop reads CASSTDLGYSNQPQHF. CDR3 nucleotide sequence: TGTGCCAGTAGTACCGACCTGGGGTATAGCAATCAGCCCCAGCATTTT.

The chain uses TRBV11-1 and TRBJ2-3; D gene unclear. Trimming stripped 3 bases from V and 0 bases from J, with 13 bases between. Germline loops: CDR1 SGHAT, CDR2 FQDESV (reference sequence). This CDR3 spans 16 amino acids. This chain's CDR3 is CASSFSWRSSTDTQYF. In DNA, the CDR3 is TGTGCCAGCAGCTTCTCTTGGCGGTCTAGCACAGATACGCAGTATTTT.

This sequence joins TRBV2 and TRBJ2-2; D gene unclear. Per the germline V gene, CDR1 is SNHLY and CDR2 is FYNNEI. The CDR3 extends over 14 amino acids. Trimming shortened V by 7 bases and J by 2 bases, and 11 bases separated the two germline ends. The CDR3 sequence: CASIKELNTGELFF. CDR3 bases: TGTGCCAGCATCAAGGAATTAAACACCGGGGAGCTGTTTTTT.

The V call is TRBV9, the J call TRBJ2-3; tentatively, D is TRBD2 (6 bases). The CDR3 totals 16 residues. Trimming shortened V by 3 bases and J by 0 bases, and 14 bases separated the two germline ends. In germline, CDR1 is SGDLS, CDR2 YYNGEE. This CDR3 is CASSGGSSVSTDTQYF. In nucleotides, the CDR3 is TGTGCCAGCAGCGGGGGGTCTAGCGTGAGCACAGATACGCAGTATTTT.

V and J are TRBV5-1 and TRBJ2-3; TRBD2 is a possible D gene (6 bases). This CDR3 spans 16 amino acids. Germline values: CDR1 SGHRS, CDR2 YFSETQ. V dropped 4 bases and J dropped 2 bases, with 17 bases sitting between them. CDR3: CASSNGDFYDTDTQYF. CDR3 coding DNA: TGCGCCAGCAGCAACGGGGACTTCTACGACACAGATACGCAGTATTTT.

J is TRBJ2-3 and V is TRBV2; 10 nucleotides match TRBD2. After removal of 6 bases from V and 7 bases from J, the junction contained 10 bases not matched to a gene. The CDR3 contains 15 residues. Germline V CDR1 and CDR2: SNHLY, FYNNEI. CDR3 loop: CASRGRSSGRNTQYF. DNA of the CDR3: TGTGCCAGCAGGGGTAGGTCTAGCGGGAGAAATACGCAGTATTTT.

Comment on this clone: This sample also contains other DNA sequences that code for the same CDR3. This rearrangement joins TRBV19 to TRBJ2-7; 12 nucleotides align to TRBD2. Germline assignment: CDR1 LNHDA and CDR2 SQIVND (reference sequence). Germline trimming cut 5 bases from V and 4 bases from J; bases unmatched to any gene: 3. The CDR3 contains 14 residues. CDR3 sequence: CASSGLAGTYEQYF. CDR3 coding DNA: TGTGCCAGTAGTGGACTAGCGGGGACGTACGAGCAGTACTTC.

This clone was observed a single time. This chain links TRBV7-2 with TRBJ1-1; D gene ambiguous. The V and J ends lost 3 bases and 6 bases respectively, with 14 bases between them. The germline CDR1 and CDR2 sequences are SGHTA and FQGNSA. The CDR3 sequence is 14 residues long. CDR3 coding DNA: TGTGCCAGCAGCTTTTCTGGGGTGGAGGCTGAAGCTTTCTTT. Encoded protein: CASSFSGVEAEAFF. The variable domain in full, with the rest retrieved from reference TRBV7-2 and TRBJ1-1, is GAGVSQSPSNKVTEKGKDVELRCDPISGHTALYWYRQSLGQGLEFLIYFQGNSAPDKSGLPSDRFSAERTGGSVSTLTIQRTQQEDSAVYLCASSFSGVEAEAFFGQGTRLTVV.

This clone was seen just once. This rearrangement joins TRBV28 to TRBJ1-5; D is uncertain. The CDR3 sequence is 13 residues long. V dropped 1 base and J dropped 4 bases, with 5 bases sitting between them. Germline lookup yields CDR1 MDHEN and CDR2 SYDVKM. The CDR3 loop reads CASSLFLNQPQHF. CDR3 DNA: TGTGCCAGCAGTTTATTCTTAAATCAGCCCCAGCATTTT. Using reference TRBV28 and TRBJ1-5 for the parts outside the CDR3, the full variable domain is DVKVTQSSRYLVKRTGEKVFLECVQDMDHENMFWYRQDPGLGLRLIYFSYDVKMKEKGDIPEGYSVSREKKERFSLILESASTNQTSMYLCASSLFLNQPQHFGDGTRLSIL.

This rearrangement joins TRBV7-4 to TRBJ1-6; no clear D gene. This CDR3 comprises 13 residues. Germline-derived CDR1 and CDR2 are SGHVT and SQSDAQ. Trimming left V 4 bases short and J 12 bases short, with 13 bases between. In DNA form, the CDR3 reads TGTGCCAGCAGCTCTGGACGGGCCCGACCCCTCCACTTT. This sequence encodes CASSSGRARPLHF. Full variable domain (rest looked up from reference TRBV7-4 and TRBJ1-6): GAGVSQSPRYKVAKRGRDVALRCDSISGHVTLYWYRQTLGQGSEVLTYSQSDAQRDKSGRPSGRFSAERPERSVSTLKIQRTEQGDSAVYLCASSSGRARPLHFGNGTRLTVT.

The chain links TRBV5-8 to TRBJ2-7, with D perhaps matching TRBD1 or TRBD2 (6 bases each). The germline V gene has CDR1 SGHTS and CDR2 YDEGEE. Trimming removed 4 bases at V and 13 bases at J, with 15 bases between. The CDR3 sequence is 11 residues long. CDR3 sequence: CASSTEGGIYF. The CDR3 DNA reads TGTGCCAGCAGCACCGAAGGGGGGATTTACTTC.

This chain joins TRBV9 and TRBJ2-2; D gene unclear. Germline CDR1 and CDR2: SGDLS and YYNGEE. V dropped 0 bases and J dropped 3 bases, with 12 bases sitting between them. CDR3 length equals 16 residues. CDR3 sequence reads: CASSVDVQPDTGELFF. The DNA of the CDR3 is TGTGCCAGCAGCGTAGATGTCCAGCCAGACACCGGGGAGCTGTTTTTT.

A remark on this clone: Other nucleotide sequences from this sample produce the same CDR3. The chain recombines TRBV6-5 with TRBJ2-1, with 13 bases aligning to TRBD2. V shed 5 bases, J shed 4 bases, and the junction held 2 bases outside the gene matches. Looked up from germline, CDR1 is MNHEY and CDR2 is SVGAGI. The CDR3 extends over 15 amino acids. CDR3 sequence: CASSRTSGSYNEQFF. In DNA form, the CDR3 reads TGTGCCAGCAGTCGGACTAGCGGGAGTTACAATGAGCAGTTCTTC.

This rearrangement joins TRBV10-3 to TRBJ2-2, with D possibly TRBD2 on 6 matching bases. The CDR3 has 12 residues. CDR1 is ENHRY, CDR2 SYGVKD, per germline. V dropped 8 bases and J dropped 3 bases, with 7 bases sitting between them. CDR3 protein: CAILADTGELFF. The DNA of the CDR3 is TGTGCCATCTTAGCGGACACCGGGGAGCTGTTTTTT.

V usage is TRBV7-9 and J usage is TRBJ2-2; 8 bases match TRBD2. The CDR3 is 16 residues long. The J segment lost 1 base and the V segment lost 5 bases, leaving 6 bases of the junction unmatched. CDR1 SEHNR and CDR2 FQNEAQ come from the germline V gene (reference sequence). The DNA for the CDR3 is TGTGCCAGCAGCACAAGTCTAGCGGGGAACACCGGGGAGCTGTTTTTT. It yields the protein CASSTSLAGNTGELFF.

This sequence joins TRBV9 and TRBJ2-7, with D perhaps matching TRBD1 or TRBD2 (6 bases each). The germline V and J ends were trimmed by 4 bases and 3 bases, with 14 bases remaining between them. Germline V gene sequence: CDR1 SGDLS, CDR2 YYNGEE. CDR3 length equals 14 residues. The CDR3 region has the DNA TGTGCCAGCAGCCCCAAGGGGGGCGGCTACGAGCAGTACTTC. Translating gives CASSPKGGGYEQYF.

The chain has TRBV2 and TRBJ1-5, with D hard to call. The V gene lost 8 bases and the J gene lost 7 bases, with 21 bases spanning the gap. The CDR3 covers 15 residues. CDR1 is SNHLY and CDR2 is FYNNEI in the germline V gene. The CDR3 DNA reads TGTGCCAGCCATGGCCTGGGCGGCGGAGGGCAGCCCCAGCATTTT. Translated, it gives CASHGLGGGGQPQHF.

This sequence joins TRBV6-5 and TRBJ2-7, with D possibly TRBD1 on 6 matching bases. Looked up from germline, CDR1 is MNHEY and CDR2 is SVGAGI. Between the trimmed V and J ends, which lost 6 bases and 3 bases, there was a span of 12 bases. This CDR3 has 13 residues. The CDR3 reads CASRRQENYEQYF. CDR3 in DNA: TGTGCCAGCAGGCGACAGGAAAACTACGAGCAGTACTTC.

This sequence joins TRBV7-9 and TRBJ1-4; 7 bases are shared with TRBD1. This CDR3 has 14 amino acids. Per germline, CDR1 SEHNR and CDR2 FQNEAQ (reference sequence). The ends lost 5 bases at V and 10 bases at J; junction bases unmatched: 10. CDR3 amino acids: CASSTTPQGGKLFF. The CDR3 nucleotides read TGTGCCAGCAGCACCACCCCCCAGGGGGGAAAACTGTTTTTT.

The rearrangement uses TRBV6-5 and TRBJ2-1; no clear D gene. Germline CDR1 MNHEY, CDR2 SVGAGI. Trimming pared 5 bases from V and 14 bases from J, leaving 13 bases between. The CDR3 runs to 11 residues. CDR3 nucleotides: TGTGCCAGCAGTCACGGTCCCAAGGAGTTCTTC. Protein sequence: CASSHGPKEFF.

This clone was observed a single time. CDR3 residues: CAFSCSRMNTEAFF. CDR3 sequence (DNA): TGTGCCTTTTCGTGCAGCCGAATGAACACTGAAGCTTTCTTT. V and J are TRBV30 and TRBJ1-1; no clear D. The CDR3 length is 14 residues. Trimming removed 7 bases from V and 0 bases from J, with 15 bases in between. Per germline, CDR1 GTSNPN and CDR2 SVGIG (reference sequence).

This chain joins TRBV6-5 and TRBJ1-4; unclear D gene. Trimming left V 2 bases short and J 8 bases short, with 15 bases between. Germline V gene sequence: CDR1 MNHEY, CDR2 SVGAGI. The CDR3 runs to 15 residues. The CDR3 reads CASSYQVTAREKLFF. CDR3 in DNA: TGTGCCAGCAGTTACCAGGTGACTGCACGGGAAAAACTGTTTTTT.